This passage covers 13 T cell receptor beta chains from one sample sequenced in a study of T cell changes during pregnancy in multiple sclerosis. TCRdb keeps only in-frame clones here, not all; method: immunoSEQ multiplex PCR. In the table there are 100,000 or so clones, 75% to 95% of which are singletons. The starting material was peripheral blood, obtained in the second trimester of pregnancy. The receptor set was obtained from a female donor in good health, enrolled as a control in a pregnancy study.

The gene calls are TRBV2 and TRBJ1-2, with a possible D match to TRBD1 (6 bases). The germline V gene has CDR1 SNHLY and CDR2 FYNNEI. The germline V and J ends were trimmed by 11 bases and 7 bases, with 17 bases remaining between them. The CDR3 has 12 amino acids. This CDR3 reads CASVAGAGGYTF. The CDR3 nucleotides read TGTGCCTCGGTTGCGGGGGCGGGTGGCTACACCTTC.

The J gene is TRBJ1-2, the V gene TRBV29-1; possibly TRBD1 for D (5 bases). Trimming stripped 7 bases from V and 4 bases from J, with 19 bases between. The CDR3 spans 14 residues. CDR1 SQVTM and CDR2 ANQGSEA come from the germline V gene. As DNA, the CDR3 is TGCAGCGGCTCGGGTGGGCAGGGCATCTATGGCTACACCTTC. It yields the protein CSGSGGQGIYGYTF. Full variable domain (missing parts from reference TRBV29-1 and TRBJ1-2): SAVISQKPSRDICQRGTSLTIQCQVDSQVTMMFWYRQQPGQSLTLIATANQGSEATYESGFVIDKFPISRPNLTFSTLTVSNMSPEDSSIYLCSGSGGQGIYGYTFGSGTRLTVV.

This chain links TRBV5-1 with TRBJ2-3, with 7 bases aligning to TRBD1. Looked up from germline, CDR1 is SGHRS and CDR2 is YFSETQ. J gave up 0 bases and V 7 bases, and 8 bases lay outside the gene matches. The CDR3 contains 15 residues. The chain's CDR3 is CASLSTGVSTDTQYF. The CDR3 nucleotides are TGCGCCAGCCTTTCCACAGGGGTCAGCACAGATACGCAGTATTTT.

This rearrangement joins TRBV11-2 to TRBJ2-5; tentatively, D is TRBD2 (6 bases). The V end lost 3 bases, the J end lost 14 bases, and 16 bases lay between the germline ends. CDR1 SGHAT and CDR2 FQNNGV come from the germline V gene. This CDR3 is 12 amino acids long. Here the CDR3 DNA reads TGTGCCAGCAGCTTCCCCTCGGGGGACGGATACTTC. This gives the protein CASSFPSGDGYF.

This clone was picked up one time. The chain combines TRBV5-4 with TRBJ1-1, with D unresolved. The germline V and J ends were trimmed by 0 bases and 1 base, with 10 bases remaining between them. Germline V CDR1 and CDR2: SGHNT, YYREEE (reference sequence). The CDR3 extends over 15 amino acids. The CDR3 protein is CASSLEAGRNTEAFF. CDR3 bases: TGTGCCAGCAGCTTGGAAGCGGGCAGGAACACTGAAGCTTTCTTT. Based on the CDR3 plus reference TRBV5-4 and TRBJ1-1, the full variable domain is ETGVTQSPTHLIKTRGQQVTLRCSSQSGHNTVSWYQQALGQGPQFIFQYYREEENGRGNFPPRFSGLQFPNYSSELNVNALELDDSALYLCASSLEAGRNTEAFFGQGTRLTVV.

DNA for the CDR3: TGCGCCAGCAGCCAGCGTGCGGGTTCCTCCTACGAGCAGTACTTC. Translating it yields CASSQRAGSSYEQYF. This sequence joins TRBV4-1 and TRBJ2-7; D may be TRBD2 (5 bases). V gave up 3 bases and J gave up 0 bases, with 12 bases separating them. The CDR3 sequence is 15 residues long. Germline CDR1 MGHRA, CDR2 YSYEKL.

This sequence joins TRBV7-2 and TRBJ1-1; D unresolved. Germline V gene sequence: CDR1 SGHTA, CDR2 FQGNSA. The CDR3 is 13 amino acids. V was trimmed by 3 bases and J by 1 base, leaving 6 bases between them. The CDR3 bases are TGTGCCAGCAGCTTCGAGGGGAACACTGAAGCTTTCTTT. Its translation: CASSFEGNTEAFF.

As DNA, the CDR3 is TGTGCCAGCAGCTTTGGAGGATTGAACACTGAAGCTTTCTTT. This translates into CASSFGGLNTEAFF. The gene calls are TRBV7-9 and TRBJ1-1; no clear D. This CDR3 spans 14 amino acids. Germline-derived CDR1 and CDR2 are SEHNR and FQNEAQ (reference sequence). Trimming removed 3 bases at V and 0 bases at J, with 8 bases between.

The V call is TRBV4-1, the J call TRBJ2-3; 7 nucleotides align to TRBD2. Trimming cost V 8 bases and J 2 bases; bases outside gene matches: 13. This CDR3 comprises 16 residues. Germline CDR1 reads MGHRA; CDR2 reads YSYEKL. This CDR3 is CASLTREGRDTDTQYF. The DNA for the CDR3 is TGCGCCAGCCTCACAAGGGAGGGGAGGGACACAGATACGCAGTATTTT.

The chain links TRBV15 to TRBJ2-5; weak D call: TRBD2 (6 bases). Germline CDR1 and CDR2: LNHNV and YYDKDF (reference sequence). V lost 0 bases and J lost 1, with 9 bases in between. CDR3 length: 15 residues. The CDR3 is CATSREGLTQETQYF. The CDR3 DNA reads TGTGCCACCAGCAGAGAGGGACTGACCCAAGAGACCCAGTACTTC.

CDR3 loop: CASSSRTGQGAQYF. The CDR3 nucleotides read TGTGCCAGCAGCTCACGGACAGGCCAGGGCGCCCAGTACTTC. The rearrangement joins TRBV9 to TRBJ2-5, with 7 positions matching TRBD1. V dropped 4 bases and J dropped 9; count of bases not matched to a gene: 12. Germline CDR1 reads SGDLS; CDR2 reads YYNGEE. The CDR3 loop spans 14 amino acids.

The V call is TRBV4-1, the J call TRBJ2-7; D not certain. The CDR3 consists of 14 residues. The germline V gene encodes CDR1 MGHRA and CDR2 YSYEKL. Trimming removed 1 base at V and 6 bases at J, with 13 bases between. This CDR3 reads CASSQVLVSSEQYF. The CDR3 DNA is TGCGCCAGCAGCCAAGTGTTAGTTTCGAGCGAGCAGTACTTC.

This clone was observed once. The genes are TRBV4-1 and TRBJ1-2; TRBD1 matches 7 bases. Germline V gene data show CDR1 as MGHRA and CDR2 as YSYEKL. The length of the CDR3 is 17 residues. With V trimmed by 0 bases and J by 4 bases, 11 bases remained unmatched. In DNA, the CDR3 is TGCGCCAGCAGCCAAGACGCACAGGGGTTGTGGGCCTATGGCTACACCTTC. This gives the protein CASSQDAQGLWAYGYTF.